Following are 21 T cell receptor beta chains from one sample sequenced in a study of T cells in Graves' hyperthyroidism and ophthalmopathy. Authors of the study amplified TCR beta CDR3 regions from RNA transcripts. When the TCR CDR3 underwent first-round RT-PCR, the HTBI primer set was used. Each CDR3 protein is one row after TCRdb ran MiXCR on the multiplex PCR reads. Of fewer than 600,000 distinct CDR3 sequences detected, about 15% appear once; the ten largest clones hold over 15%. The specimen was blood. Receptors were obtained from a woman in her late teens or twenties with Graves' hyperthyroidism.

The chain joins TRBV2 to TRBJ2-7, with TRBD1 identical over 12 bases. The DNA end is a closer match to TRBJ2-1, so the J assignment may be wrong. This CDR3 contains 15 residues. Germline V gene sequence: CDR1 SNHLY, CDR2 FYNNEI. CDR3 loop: CASSETGTGGYEQFF. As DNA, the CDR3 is TGTGCCAGCAGTGAAACCGGGACAGGGGGCTACGAGCAGTTCTTC.

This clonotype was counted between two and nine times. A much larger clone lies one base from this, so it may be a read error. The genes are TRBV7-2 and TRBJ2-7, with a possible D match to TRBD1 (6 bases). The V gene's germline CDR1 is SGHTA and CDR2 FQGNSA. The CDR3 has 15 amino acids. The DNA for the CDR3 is TGTGCCAGCAGCTTTGGGACACTGAGCTCCTACGAGCGGTACTTC. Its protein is CASSFGTLSSYERYF.

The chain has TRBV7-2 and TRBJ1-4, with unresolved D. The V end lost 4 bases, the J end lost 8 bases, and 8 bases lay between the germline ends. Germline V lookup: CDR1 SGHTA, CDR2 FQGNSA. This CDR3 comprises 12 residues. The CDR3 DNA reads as TGTGCCAGCAGCTCGGGGAACGAAAAACTGTTTTTT. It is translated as CASSSGNEKLFF.

The CDR3 loop is CASSWTGESEEQYV. CDR3 DNA: TGTGCCAGCAGCTGGACAGGGGAGTCAGAAGAGCAGTACGTC. V is TRBV7-3 and J is TRBJ2-7, with TRBD1 matching over 9 bases. The CDR3 loop spans 14 amino acids. Germline CDR1 reads SGHTA; CDR2 reads FQGTGA. The ends lost 4 bases at V and 7 bases at J; junction bases unmatched: 8.

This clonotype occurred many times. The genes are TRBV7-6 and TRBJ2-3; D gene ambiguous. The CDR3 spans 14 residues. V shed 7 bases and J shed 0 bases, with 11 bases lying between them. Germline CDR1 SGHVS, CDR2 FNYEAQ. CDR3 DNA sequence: TGTGCCAGCAACCCTACCGCTAGCACAGATACGCAGTATTTT. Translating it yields CASNPTASTDTQYF.

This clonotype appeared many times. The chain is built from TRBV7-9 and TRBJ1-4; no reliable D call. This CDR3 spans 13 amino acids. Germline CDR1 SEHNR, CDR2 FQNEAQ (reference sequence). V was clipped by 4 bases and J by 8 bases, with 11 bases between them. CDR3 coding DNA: TGTGCCAGCAGCTCCGCTAGGAGGGAAAAACTGTTTTTT. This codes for CASSSARREKLFF.

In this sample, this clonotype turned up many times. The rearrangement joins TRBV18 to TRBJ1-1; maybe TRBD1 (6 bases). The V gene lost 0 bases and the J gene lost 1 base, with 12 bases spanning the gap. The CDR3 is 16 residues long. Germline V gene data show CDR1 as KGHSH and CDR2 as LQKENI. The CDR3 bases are TGTGCCAGCTCACCACCGACTAGACAGGCGAACACTGAAGCTTTCTTT. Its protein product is CASSPPTRQANTEAFF.

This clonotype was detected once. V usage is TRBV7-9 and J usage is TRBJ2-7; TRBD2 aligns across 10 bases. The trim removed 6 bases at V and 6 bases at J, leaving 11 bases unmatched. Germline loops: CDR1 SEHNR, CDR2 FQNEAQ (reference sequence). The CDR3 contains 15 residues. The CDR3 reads CASSSASGRAGEQYV. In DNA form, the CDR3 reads TGTGCCAGCAGTTCAGCAAGCGGGAGGGCCGGCGAGCAGTACGTC.

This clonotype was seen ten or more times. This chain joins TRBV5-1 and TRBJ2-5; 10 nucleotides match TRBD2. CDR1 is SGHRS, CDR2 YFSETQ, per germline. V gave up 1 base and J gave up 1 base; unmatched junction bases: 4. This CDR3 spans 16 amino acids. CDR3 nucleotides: TGCGCCAGCAGCTTGAATAGCGGGAGGATCCAAGAGACCCAGTACTTC. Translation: CASSLNSGRIQETQYF.

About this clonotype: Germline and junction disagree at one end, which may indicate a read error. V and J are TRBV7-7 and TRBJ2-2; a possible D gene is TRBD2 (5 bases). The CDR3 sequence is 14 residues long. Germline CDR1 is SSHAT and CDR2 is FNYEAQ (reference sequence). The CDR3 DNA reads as TGTGCCAGCAGCAGCGTAGCCCCCACCGGGGAGCTGCTTTTT. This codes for CASSSVAPTGELLF. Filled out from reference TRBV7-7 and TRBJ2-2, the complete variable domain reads GAGVSQSPRYKVTKRGQDVTLRCDPISSHATLYWYQQALGQGPEFLTYFNYEAQPDKSGLPSDRFSAERPEGSISTLTIQRTEQRDSAMYRCASSSVAPTGELLFGEGSRLTVL.

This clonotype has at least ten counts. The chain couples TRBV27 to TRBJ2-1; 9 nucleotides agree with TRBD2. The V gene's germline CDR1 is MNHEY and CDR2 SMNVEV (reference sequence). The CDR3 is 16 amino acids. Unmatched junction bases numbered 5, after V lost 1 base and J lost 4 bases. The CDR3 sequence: CASSLYGSGRYNEQFF. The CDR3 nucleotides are TGTGCCAGCAGTTTATATGGTAGCGGGAGATACAATGAGCAGTTCTTC.

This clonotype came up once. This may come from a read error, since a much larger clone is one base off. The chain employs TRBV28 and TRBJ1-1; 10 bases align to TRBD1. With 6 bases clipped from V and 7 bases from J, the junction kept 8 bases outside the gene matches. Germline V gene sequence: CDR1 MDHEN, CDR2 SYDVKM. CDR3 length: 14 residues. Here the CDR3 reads CASRRDRGGIEAFF. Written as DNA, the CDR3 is TGTGCCAGCAGGAGGGACAGGGGAGGGATTGAAGCTTTCTTT.

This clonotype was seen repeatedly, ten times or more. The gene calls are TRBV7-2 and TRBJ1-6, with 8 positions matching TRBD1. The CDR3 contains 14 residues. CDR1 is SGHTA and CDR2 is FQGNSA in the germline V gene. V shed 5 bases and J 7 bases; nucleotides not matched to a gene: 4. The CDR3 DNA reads TGTGCCAGCAGCGTGGACAGGGCCAATTCACCCCTCCACTTT. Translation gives CASSVDRANSPLHF.

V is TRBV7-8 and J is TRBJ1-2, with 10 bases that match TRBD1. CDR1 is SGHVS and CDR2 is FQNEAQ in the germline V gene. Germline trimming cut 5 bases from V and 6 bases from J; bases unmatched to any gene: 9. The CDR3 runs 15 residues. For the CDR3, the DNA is TGTGCCAGCAGCCGACAGGGGGCGTTTCTCGATGGCTACACCTTC. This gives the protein CASSRQGAFLDGYTF. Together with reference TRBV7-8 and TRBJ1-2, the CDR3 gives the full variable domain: GAGVSQSPRYKVAKRGQDVALRCDPISGHVSLFWYQQALGQGPEFLTYFQNEAQLDKSGLPSDRFFAERPEGSVSTLKIQRTQQEDSAVYLCASSRQGAFLDGYTFGSGTRLTVV.

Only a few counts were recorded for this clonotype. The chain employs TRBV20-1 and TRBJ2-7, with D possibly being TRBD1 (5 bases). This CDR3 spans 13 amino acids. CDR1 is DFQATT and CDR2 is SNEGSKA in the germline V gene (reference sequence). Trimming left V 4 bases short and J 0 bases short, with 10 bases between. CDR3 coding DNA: TGCAGTGCTACAGGACACTTCTCCTACGAGCAGTACTTC. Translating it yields CSATGHFSYEQYF.

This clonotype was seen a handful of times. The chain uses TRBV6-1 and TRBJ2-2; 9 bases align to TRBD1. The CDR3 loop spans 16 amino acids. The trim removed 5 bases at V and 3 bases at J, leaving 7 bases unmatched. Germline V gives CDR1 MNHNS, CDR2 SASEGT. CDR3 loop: CASSTGRDRDTGELFF. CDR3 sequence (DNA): TGTGCCAGCAGTACGGGCCGGGACAGGGACACCGGGGAGCTGTTTTTT.

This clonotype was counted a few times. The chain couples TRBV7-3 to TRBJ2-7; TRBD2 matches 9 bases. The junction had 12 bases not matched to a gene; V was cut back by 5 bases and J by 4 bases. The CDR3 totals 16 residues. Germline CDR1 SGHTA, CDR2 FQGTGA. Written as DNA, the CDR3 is TGTGCCAGCAGCACACCGGGACTAGCTTCTGAGTACGAGCAGTACTTC. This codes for CASSTPGLASEYEQYF. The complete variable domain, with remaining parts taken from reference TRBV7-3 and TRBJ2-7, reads GAGVSQTPSNKVTEKGKYVELRCDPISGHTALYWYRQSLGQGPEFLIYFQGTGAADDSGLPNDRFFAVRPEGSVSTLKIQRTERGDSAVYLCASSTPGLASEYEQYFGPGTRLTVT.

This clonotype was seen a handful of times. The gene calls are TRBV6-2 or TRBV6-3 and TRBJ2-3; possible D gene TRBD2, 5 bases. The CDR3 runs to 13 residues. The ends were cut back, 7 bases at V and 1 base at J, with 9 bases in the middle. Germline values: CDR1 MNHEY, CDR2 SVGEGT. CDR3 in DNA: TGTGCCAGCAAGCTAGCTGGCACAGATACGCAGTATTTT. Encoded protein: CASKLAGTDTQYF.

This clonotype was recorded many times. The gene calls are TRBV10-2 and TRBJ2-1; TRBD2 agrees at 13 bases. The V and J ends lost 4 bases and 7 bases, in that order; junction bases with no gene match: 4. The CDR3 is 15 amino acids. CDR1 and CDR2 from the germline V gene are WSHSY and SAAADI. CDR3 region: CASSGTSGSFNEQFF. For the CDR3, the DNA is TGCGCCAGCAGTGGGACTAGCGGGAGTTTTAATGAGCAGTTCTTC.

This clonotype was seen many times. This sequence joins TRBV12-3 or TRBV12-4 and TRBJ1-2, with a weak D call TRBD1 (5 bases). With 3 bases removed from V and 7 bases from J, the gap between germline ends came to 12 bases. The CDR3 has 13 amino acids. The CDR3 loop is CASSFGSDSGYTF. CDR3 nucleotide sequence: TGTGCCAGCAGTTTCGGCTCCGACAGTGGCTACACCTTC.

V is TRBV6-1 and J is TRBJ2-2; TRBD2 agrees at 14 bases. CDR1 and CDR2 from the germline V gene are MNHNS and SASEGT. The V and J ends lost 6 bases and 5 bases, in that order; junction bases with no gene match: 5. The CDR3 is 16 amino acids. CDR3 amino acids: CASSRRLAGGTGELFF. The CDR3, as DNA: TGTGCCAGCAGCCGCAGACTAGCGGGAGGGACCGGGGAGCTGTTTTTT.